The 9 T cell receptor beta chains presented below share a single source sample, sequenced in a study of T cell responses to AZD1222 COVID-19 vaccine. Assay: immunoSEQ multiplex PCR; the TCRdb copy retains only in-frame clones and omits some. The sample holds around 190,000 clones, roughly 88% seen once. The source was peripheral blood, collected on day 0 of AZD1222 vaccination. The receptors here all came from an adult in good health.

The CDR3 DNA is TGTGCCAGCAGCGTAGACACCTTGGGCTATGGCTACACCTTC. This gives the protein CASSVDTLGYGYTF. This rearrangement joins TRBV9 to TRBJ1-2, with no clear D. CDR1 and CDR2 from the germline V gene are SGDLS and YYNGEE. The CDR3 spans 14 residues. With 0 bases removed from V and 4 bases from J, the gap between germline ends came to 10 bases. The full variable domain, in which reference TRBV9 and TRBJ1-2 provide the parts outside the CDR3, is DSGVTQTPKHLITATGQRVTLRCSPRSGDLSVYWYQQSLDQGLQFLIQYYNGEERAKGNILERFSAQQFPDLHSELNLSSLELGDSALYFCASSVDTLGYGYTFGSGTRLTVV.

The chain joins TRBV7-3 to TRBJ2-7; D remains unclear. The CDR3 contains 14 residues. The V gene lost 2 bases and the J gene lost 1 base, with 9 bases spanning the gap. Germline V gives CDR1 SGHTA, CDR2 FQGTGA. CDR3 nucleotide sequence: TGTGCCAGCAGCTTAGGTCCAGAATCCTACGAGCAGTACTTC. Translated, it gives CASSLGPESYEQYF.

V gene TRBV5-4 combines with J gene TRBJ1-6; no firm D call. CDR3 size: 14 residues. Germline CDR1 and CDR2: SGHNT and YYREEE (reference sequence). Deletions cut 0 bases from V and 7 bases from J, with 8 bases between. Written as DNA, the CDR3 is TGTGCCAGCAGCTTGGAAGGCAGAAATTCACCCCTCCACTTT. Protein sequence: CASSLEGRNSPLHF.

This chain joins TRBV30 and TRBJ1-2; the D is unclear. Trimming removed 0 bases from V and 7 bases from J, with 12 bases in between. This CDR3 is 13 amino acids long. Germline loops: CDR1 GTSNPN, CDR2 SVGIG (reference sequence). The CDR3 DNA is TGTGCCTGGAGTGTTGAGTCTCGGGGTGGCTACACCTTC. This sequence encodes CAWSVESRGGYTF.

Written as DNA, the CDR3 is TGTGCCACCAGTGACCGTGTTTATGGGGATGGCTACACCTTC. Its translation is CATSDRVYGDGYTF. This chain joins TRBV24-1 and TRBJ1-2; D is unresolved. Per germline, CDR1 KGHDR and CDR2 SFDVKD. CDR3 length: 14 residues. Trimming left V 4 bases short and J 6 bases short, with 14 bases between.

The DNA for the CDR3 is TGTGCCAGCAGAGCAGAGGGTGACTATAATTCACCCCTCCACTTT. It codes for CASRAEGDYNSPLHF. This chain uses TRBV6-5 with TRBJ1-6, with D uncertain. Germline CDR1 and CDR2: MNHEY and SVGAGI. Trimming took 6 bases from V and 3 from J, leaving 12 bases between them. The CDR3 consists of 15 residues.

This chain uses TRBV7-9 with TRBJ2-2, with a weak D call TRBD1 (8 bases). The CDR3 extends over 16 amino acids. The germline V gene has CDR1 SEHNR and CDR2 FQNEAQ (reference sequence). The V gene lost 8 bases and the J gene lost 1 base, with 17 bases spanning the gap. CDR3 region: CASDSQGGLNTGELFF. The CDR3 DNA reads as TGTGCCAGCGACTCACAGGGGGGGCTGAACACCGGGGAGCTGTTTTTT.

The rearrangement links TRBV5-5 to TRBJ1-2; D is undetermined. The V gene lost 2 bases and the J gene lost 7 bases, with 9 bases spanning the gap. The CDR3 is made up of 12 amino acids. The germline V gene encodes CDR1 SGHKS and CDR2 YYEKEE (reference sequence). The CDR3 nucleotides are TGTGCCAGCAGCTTTCTACAATTTGGCTACACCTTC. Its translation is CASSFLQFGYTF.

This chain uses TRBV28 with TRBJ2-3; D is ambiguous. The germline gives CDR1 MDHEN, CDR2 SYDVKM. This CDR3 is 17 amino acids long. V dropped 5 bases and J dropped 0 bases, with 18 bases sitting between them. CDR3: CASSPPPPEPSTDTQYF. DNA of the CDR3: TGTGCCAGCAGTCCTCCCCCACCGGAACCTAGCACAGATACGCAGTATTTT. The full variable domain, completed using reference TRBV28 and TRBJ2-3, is DVKVTQSSRYLVKRTGEKVFLECVQDMDHENMFWYRQDPGLGLRLIYFSYDVKMKEKGDIPEGYSVSREKKERFSLILESASTNQTSMYLCASSPPPPEPSTDTQYFGPGTRLTVL.